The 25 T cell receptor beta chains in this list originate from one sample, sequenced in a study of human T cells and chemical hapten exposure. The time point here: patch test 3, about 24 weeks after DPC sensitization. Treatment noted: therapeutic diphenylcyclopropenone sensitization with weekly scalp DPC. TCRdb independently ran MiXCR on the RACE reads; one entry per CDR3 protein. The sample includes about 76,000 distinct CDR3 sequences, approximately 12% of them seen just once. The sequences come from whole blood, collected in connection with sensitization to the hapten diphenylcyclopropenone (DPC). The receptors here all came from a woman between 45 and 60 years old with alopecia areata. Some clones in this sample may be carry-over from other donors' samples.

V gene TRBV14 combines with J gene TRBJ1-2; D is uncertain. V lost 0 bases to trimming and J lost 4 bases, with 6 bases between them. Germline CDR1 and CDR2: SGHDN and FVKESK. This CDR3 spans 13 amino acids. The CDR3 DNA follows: TGTGCCAGCAGCCAAGATTTGGTCTATGGCTACACCTTC. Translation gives CASSQDLVYGYTF. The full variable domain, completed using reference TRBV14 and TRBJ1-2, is EAGVTQFPSHSVIEKGQTVTLRCDPISGHDNLYWYRRVMGKEIKFLLHFVKESKQDESGMPNNRFLAERTGGTYSTLKVQPAELEDSGVYFCASSQDLVYGYTFGSGTRLTVV.

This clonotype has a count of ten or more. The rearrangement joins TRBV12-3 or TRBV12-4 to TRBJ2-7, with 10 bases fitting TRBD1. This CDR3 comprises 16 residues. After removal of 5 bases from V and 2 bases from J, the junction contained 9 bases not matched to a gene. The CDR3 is CASSQISGQGPYEQYF. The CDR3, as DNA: TGTGCCAGCAGTCAGATATCGGGACAGGGGCCCTACGAGCAGTACTTC.

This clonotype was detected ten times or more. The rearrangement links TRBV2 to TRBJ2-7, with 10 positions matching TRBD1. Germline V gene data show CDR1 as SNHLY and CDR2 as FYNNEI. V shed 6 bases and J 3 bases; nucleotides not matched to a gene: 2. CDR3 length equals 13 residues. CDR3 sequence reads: CASSGTGVYEQYF. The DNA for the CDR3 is TGTGCCAGCAGCGGGACAGGGGTCTACGAGCAGTACTTC.

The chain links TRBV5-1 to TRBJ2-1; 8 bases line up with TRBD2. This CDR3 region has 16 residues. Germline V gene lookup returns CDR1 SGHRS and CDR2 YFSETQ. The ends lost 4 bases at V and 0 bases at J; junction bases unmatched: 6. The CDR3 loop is CASSLGGTSSYNEQFF. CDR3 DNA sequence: TGCGCCAGCAGCCTTGGAGGGACTAGCTCCTACAATGAGCAGTTCTTC.

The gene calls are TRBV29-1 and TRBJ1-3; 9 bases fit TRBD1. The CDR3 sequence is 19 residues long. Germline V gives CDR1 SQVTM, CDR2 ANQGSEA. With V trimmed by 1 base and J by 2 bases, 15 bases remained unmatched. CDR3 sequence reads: CSVEGPGTGKTVPGNTIYF. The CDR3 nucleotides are TGCAGCGTTGAAGGTCCCGGGACAGGGAAAACCGTCCCTGGAAACACCATATATTTT. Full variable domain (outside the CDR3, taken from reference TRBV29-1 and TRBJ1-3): SAVISQKPSRDICQRGTSLTIQCQVDSQVTMMFWYRQQPGQSLTLIATANQGSEATYESGFVIDKFPISRPNLTFSTLTVSNMSPEDSSIYLCSVEGPGTGKTVPGNTIYFGEGSWLTVV.

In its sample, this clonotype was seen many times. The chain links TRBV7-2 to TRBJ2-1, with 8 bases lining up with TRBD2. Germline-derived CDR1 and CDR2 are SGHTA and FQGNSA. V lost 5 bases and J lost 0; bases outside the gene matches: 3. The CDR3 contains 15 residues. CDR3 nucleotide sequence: TGTGCCAGCAGCATACTAGCGGACTCCTACAATGAGCAGTTCTTC. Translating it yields CASSILADSYNEQFF.

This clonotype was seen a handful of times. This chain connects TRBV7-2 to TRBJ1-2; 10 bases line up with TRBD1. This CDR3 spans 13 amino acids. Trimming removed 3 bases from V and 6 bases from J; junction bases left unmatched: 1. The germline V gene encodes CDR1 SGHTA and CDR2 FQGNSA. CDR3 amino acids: CASSFGTGDGYTF. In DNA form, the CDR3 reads TGTGCCAGCAGCTTTGGGACAGGGGATGGCTACACCTTC.

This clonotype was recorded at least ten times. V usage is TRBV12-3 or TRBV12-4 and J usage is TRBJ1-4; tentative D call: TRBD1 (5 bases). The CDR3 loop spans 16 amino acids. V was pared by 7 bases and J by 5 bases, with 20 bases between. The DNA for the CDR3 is TGTGCCAGCACCCCTCTTGCGGGGCTAGGGAATGAAAAACTGTTTTTT. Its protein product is CASTPLAGLGNEKLFF.

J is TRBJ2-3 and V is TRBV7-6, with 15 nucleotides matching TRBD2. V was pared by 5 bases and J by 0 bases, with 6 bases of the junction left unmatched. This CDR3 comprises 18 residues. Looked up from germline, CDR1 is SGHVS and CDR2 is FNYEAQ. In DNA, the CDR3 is TGTGCCAGCAGCCCAGGACTAGCGGGAGGGACGAGCACAGATACGCAGTATTTT. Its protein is CASSPGLAGGTSTDTQYF.

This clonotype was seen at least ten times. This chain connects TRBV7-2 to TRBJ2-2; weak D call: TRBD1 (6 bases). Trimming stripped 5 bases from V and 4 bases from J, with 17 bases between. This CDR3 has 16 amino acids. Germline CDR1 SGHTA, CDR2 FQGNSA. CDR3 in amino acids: CASSQGRGGFTGELFF. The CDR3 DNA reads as TGTGCCAGCAGCCAAGGACGAGGGGGTTTCACCGGGGAGCTGTTTTTT.

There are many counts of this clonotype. CDR3 amino acids: CASSVRDRGYTF. The CDR3 DNA reads as TGTGCCAGCAGTGTCAGGGACCGAGGCTACACCTTC. The gene calls are TRBV2 and TRBJ1-2; possibly TRBD1 for D (5 bases). Germline values: CDR1 SNHLY, CDR2 FYNNEI. This CDR3 is 12 amino acids long. Trimming removed 4 bases from V and 8 bases from J, with 11 bases in between.

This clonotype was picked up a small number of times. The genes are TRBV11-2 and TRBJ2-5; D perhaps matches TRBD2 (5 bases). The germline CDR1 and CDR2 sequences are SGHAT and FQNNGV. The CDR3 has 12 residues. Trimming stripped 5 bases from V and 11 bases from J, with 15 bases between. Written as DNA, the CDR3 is TGTGCCAGCAGCACAACAACATGGAGGCAGTACTTC. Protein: CASSTTTWRQYF.

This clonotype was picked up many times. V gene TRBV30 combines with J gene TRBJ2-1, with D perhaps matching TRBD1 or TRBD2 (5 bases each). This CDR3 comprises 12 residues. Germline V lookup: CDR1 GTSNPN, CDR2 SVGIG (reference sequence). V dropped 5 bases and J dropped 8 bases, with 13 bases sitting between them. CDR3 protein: CAWGDAVDEQFF. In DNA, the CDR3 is TGTGCCTGGGGGGACGCGGTCGATGAGCAGTTCTTC.

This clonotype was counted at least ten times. The CDR3 protein is CSAYPTRTSGFTDTQYF. In nucleotides, the CDR3 is TGCAGTGCTTATCCCACCCGGACTAGCGGTTTCACAGATACGCAGTATTTT. J is TRBJ2-3 and V is TRBV20-1; 10 nucleotides match TRBD2. V was clipped by 5 bases and J by 2 bases; unmatched bases: 13. The CDR3 consists of 17 residues. Germline CDR1 reads DFQATT; CDR2 reads SNEGSKA (reference sequence).

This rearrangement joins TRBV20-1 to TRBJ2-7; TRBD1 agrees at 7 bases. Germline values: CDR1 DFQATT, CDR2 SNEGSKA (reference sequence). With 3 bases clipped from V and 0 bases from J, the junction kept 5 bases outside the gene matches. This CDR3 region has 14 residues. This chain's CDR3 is CSARVRDSSYEQYF. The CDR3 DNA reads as TGCAGTGCTAGGGTCCGGGACAGCTCCTACGAGCAGTACTTC.

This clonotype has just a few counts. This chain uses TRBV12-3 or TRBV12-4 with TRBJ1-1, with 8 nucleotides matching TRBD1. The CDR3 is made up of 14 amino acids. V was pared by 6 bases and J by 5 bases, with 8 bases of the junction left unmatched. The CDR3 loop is CASSKGQGGTEAFF. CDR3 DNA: TGTGCCAGCAGCAAAGGACAGGGCGGGACTGAAGCTTTCTTT.

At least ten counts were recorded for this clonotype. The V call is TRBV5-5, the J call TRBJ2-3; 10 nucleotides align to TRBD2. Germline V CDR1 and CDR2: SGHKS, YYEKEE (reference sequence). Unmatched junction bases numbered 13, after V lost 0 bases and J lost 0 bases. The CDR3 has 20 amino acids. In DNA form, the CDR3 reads TGTGCCAGCAGCTTGGTCGCTTACCCCAAGCGGGAGGGGAGCACAGATACGCAGTATTTT. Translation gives CASSLVAYPKREGSTDTQYF. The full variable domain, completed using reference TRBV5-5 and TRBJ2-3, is DAGVTQSPTHLIKTRGQQVTLRCSPISGHKSVSWYQQVLGQGPQFIFQYYEKEERGRGNFPDRFSARQFPNYSSELNVNALLLGDSALYLCASSLVAYPKREGSTDTQYFGPGTRLTVL.

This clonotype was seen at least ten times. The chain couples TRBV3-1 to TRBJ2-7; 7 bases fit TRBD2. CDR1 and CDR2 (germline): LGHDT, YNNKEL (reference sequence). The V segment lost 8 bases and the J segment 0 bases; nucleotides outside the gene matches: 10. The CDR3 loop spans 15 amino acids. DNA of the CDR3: TGTGCCAGCGCCTATTTAGCGGGCAGCTCCTACGAGCAGTACTTC. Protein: CASAYLAGSSYEQYF.

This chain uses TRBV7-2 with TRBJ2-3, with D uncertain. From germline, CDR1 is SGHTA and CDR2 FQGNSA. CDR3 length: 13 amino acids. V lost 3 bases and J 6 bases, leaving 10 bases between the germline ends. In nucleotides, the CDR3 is TGTGCCAGCAGCTTCAGTCCACTTGATACGCAGTATTTT. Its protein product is CASSFSPLDTQYF.

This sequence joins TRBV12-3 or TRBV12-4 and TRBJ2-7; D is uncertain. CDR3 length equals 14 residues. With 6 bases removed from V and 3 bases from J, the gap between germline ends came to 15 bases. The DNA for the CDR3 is TGTGCCAGCAGAAAAGGTCCGGAAAGCTACGAGCAGTACTTC. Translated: CASRKGPESYEQYF.

DNA of the CDR3: TGTGCCAGCAGTTTGCTTGGCTCCGAGCAGTACTTC. Translating gives CASSLLGSEQYF. The chain links TRBV28 to TRBJ2-7; D uncertain. Germline V lookup: CDR1 MDHEN, CDR2 SYDVKM. V lost 3 bases, J lost 6 bases, and 9 bases lay in between. This CDR3 region has 12 residues.

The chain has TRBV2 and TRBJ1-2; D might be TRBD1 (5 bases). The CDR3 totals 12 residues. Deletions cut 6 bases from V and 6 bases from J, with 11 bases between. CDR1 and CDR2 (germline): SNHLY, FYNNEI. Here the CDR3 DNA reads TGTGCCAGCAGAGCAGGAGGGGATGGCTACACCTTC. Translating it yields CASRAGGDGYTF.

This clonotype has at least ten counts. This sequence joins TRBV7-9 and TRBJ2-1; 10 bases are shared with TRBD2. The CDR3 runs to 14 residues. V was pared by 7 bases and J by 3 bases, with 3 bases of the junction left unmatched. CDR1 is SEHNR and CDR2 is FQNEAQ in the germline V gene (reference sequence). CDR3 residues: CASKREGLYNEQFF. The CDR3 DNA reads TGTGCCAGCAAGCGGGAGGGCCTCTACAATGAGCAGTTCTTC.

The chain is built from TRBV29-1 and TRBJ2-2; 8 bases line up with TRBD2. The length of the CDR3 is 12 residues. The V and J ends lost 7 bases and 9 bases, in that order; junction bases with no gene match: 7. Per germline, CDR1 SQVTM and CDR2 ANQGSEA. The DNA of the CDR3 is TGCAGCGGTCGGCTAGCGGGCAGGGAGCTGTTTTTT. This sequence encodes CSGRLAGRELFF.

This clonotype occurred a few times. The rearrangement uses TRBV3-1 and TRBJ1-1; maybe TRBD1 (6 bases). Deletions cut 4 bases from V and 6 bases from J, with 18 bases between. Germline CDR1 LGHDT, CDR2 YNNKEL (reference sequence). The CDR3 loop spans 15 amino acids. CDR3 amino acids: CASSLREQGSAEAFF. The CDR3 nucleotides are TGTGCCAGCAGCCTCCGAGAACAGGGAAGCGCTGAAGCTTTCTTT.